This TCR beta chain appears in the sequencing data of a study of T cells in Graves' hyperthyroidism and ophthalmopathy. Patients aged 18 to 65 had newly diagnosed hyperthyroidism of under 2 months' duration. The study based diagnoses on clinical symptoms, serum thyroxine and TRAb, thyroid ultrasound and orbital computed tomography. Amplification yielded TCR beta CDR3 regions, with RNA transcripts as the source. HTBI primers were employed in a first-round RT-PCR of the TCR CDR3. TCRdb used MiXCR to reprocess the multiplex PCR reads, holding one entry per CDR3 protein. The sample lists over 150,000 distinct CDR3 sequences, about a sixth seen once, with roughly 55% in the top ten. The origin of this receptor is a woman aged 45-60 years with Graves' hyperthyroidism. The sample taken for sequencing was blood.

This CDR3 is CASHQTSGSVVEQYF. Here the CDR3 DNA reads TGTGCCAGCCACCAGACTAGCGGGAGTGTCGTCGAGCAGTACTTC. The chain is built from TRBV4-2 and TRBJ2-7, with 12 bases aligning to TRBD2. The trim removed 8 bases at V and 6 bases at J, leaving 11 bases unmatched. This CDR3 contains 15 residues. Germline V gene sequence: CDR1 LGHNA, CDR2 YNFKEQ.